This T cell receptor beta chain stems from a study of CXCR3-negative and CXCR3-positive naive CD8 T cells. The method, 5' RACE with UMI labels, was used to prepare the TRB cDNA libraries. With the 5' RACE reads reprocessed, TCRdb shows one record per CDR3 protein and no DNA. The sample data list 120,000 to 150,000 distinct CDR3 sequences. Notes on the study in general: Most assays used freshly isolated PBMCs, as cryopreservation partially reduced CXCR3. Researchers reported similar TRBV-TRBJ usage in naive CXCR3-negative and CXCR3-positive cells, though memory differed. More hydrophobic TRB CDR3s occurred in CXCR3-positive than in CXCR3-negative naive cells.

Naivety in CD8+ T cells corresponded to a CD45RO-CCR7+CD27+CD95- phenotype. To note about this clonotype: The target antigen is unknown.

Material: naive CXCR3+ CD8+ T cells from blood. Subset reported: CD45RO-CCR7+CD27+CD95- naive CD8+ T cells expressing CXCR3 (TNR3+). The origin of this receptor is a human donor in good health. Some clones in this sample may be carry-over from other donors' samples.

CDR3 loop: CASREIAGNEQFF. The chain is built from TRBV5-1 and TRBJ2-1. CDR1 is SGHRS and CDR2 is YFSETQ in the germline V gene. The CDR3 consists of 13 residues.